This TCR beta chain came from a study of T cell changes during pregnancy in multiple sclerosis. The data were produced by immunoSEQ multiplex PCR, yet TCRdb's version contains in-frame clones alone and is incomplete. The repertoire holds approximately 100,000 clones, with roughly nine tenths as singletons. CDR3 length: 13 residues. Trimming pared 5 bases from V and 0 bases from J, leaving 9 bases between. The germline V gene has CDR1 SGHRS and CDR2 YFSETQ. The chain joins TRBV5-1 to TRBJ2-7; the D gene is possibly TRBD1 (5 bases). The input for sequencing was peripheral blood, taken after pregnancy. This TCR came from a female donor with multiple sclerosis, enrolled in a pregnancy study. CDR3 DNA sequence: TGCGCCAGCAGTATGACAGCCTCCTACGAGCAGTACTTC. As protein: CASSMTASYEQYF.